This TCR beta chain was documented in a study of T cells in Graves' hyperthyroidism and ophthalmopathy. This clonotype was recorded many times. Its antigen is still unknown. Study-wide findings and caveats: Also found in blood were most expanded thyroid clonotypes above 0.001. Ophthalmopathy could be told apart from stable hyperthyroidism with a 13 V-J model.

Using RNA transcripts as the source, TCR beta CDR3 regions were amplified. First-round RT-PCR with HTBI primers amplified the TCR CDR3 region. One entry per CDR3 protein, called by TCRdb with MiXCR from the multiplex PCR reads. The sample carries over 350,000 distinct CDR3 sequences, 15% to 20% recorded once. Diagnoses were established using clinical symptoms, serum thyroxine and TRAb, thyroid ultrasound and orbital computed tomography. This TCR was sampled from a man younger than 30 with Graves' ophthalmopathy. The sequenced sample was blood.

As DNA, the CDR3 is TGTGCCAGCAACCTGGGACAGGGATTGGAGACTGAAGCTTTCTTT. The encoded protein is CASNLGQGLETEAFF. This chain links TRBV6-1 with TRBJ1-1, with TRBD1 identical over 9 bases. CDR1 is MNHNS and CDR2 is SASEGT in the germline V gene. This CDR3 has 15 residues. V trimming: 7 bases; J trimming: 5 bases; junction bases outside the gene matches: 11.